The rows below give T cell receptor beta chains drawn from one sample of a study of CD8 T cells in ankylosing spondylitis. TCRdb redid the calling of the 5' RACE reads with MiXCR, one entry per CDR3 protein. The sample has fewer than 150,000 distinct CDR3 sequences, around 7.9% seen once; the top ten hold roughly an eighth. The sequenced sample was blood, either unsorted or a sorted T cell fraction (not recorded which). The receptors derive from a female donor with ankylosing spondylitis or in good health (not recorded which). CDR3s include the opening cysteine and the closing phenylalanine or tryptophan. A D gene is named only where the DNA matches it firmly. The listing skips clone size in some rows; elsewhere it reads once, few, many or a size class.

size,J,D,V,CDR3,DNA
many,TRBJ2-5,NA,TRBV5-1,CASSLGGRPQETQYF,TGCGCCAGCAGCTTGGGGGGCAGGCCCCAAGAGACCCAGTACTTC
many,TRBJ2-3,NA,TRBV7-2,CASSPRTTDTQYF,TGTGCCAGCAGCCCCAGGACCACAGATACGCAGTATTTT
many,TRBJ1-1,NA,TRBV20-1,CSARESGRWGRTEAFF,TGCAGTGCTAGAGAGTCCGGACGGTGGGGGAGGACTGAAGCTTTCTTT
many,TRBJ1-2,TRBD1,TRBV28,CAGGTGGMQGYTF,TGTGCCGGGGGGACAGGGGGCATGCAGGGCTACACCTTC
many,TRBJ1-5,NA,TRBV7-8,CASSLALRVGNQPQHF,TGTGCCAGCAGCTTAGCGCTGAGGGTCGGCAATCAGCCCCAGCATTTT
many,TRBJ2-1,TRBD2,TRBV5-1,CASSSVGAGGFEQFF,TGCGCCAGCAGCTCCGTTGGGGCGGGGGGATTTGAGCAGTTCTTC
many,TRBJ1-1,NA,TRBV5-1,CASSPETGEAFF,TGCGCCAGCAGCCCAGAGACAGGTGAAGCTTTCTTT
many,TRBJ1-4,NA,TRBV4-1,CASSQDDRRRANEKLFF,TGCGCCAGCAGCCAAGACGATCGGAGGCGAGCTAATGAAAAACTGTTTTTT
many,TRBJ2-7,NA,TRBV29-1,CSVVGRRYEQYF,TGCAGCGTTGTGGGCAGGAGGTACGAGCAGTACTTC
NA,TRBJ2-2,NA,TRBV30,CAWSHQGGELFF,TGTGCCTGGAGTCACCAGGGCGGGGAGCTGTTTTTT
many,TRBJ1-1,NA,TRBV7-8,CASSLDRANTEAFF,TGTGCCAGCAGCTTAGACAGGGCGAACACTGAAGCTTTCTTT
NA,TRBJ2-1,NA,TRBV6-1,CASSPWARGRYNEQFF,TGTGCCAGCAGTCCATGGGCTAGGGGTCGATACAATGAGCAGTTCTTC
few,TRBJ2-1,NA,TRBV7-9,CASSLVAGVYYNEQFF,TGTGCCAGCAGCTTAGTTGCAGGGGTGTACTACAATGAGCAGTTCTTC
NA,TRBJ1-1,TRBD1,TRBV6-5,CASSYEAGQGTEAFF,TGTGCCAGCAGTTACGAGGCGGGACAGGGGACTGAAGCTTTCTTT
many,TRBJ1-4,NA,TRBV12-3/TRBV12-4,CASSKGHNEKLFF,TGTGCCAGCAGCAAGGGACATAATGAAAAACTGTTTTTT
many,TRBJ1-6,NA,TRBV10-3,CAIDQGRESPLHF,TGTGCCATCGATCAGGGGCGGGAATCACCCCTCCACTTT
many,TRBJ2-1,TRBD2,TRBV12-3/TRBV12-4,CASSSRTSSREQFF,TGTGCCAGCAGTTCCCGGACTAGTTCAAGGGAGCAGTTCTTC
NA,TRBJ1-2,TRBD1,TRBV27,CASSTTGGAGWDYGYTF,TGTGCCAGCAGTACTACAGGGGGCGCTGGTTGGGACTATGGCTACACCTTC
many,TRBJ2-3,NA,TRBV14,CASSQEKGGTDTQYF,TGTGCCAGCAGCCAAGAAAAGGGCGGAACAGATACGCAGTATTTT
many,TRBJ2-5,NA,TRBV27,CASIDTTETQYF,TGTGCCAGCATTGACACGACGGAGACCCAGTACTTC
many,TRBJ2-6,NA,TRBV4-1,CASSQWGAGANVLTF,TGCGCCAGCAGCCAATGGGGGGCTGGGGCCAACGTCCTGACTTTC
few,TRBJ1-4,NA,TRBV29-1,CSVEYKSSEKLFF,TGCAGCGTTGAGTACAAGAGTAGTGAAAAACTGTTTTTT
many,TRBJ1-5,NA,TRBV20-1,CSARVGWGVSNQPQHF,TGCAGTGCTAGGGTCGGGTGGGGGGTGAGCAATCAGCCCCAGCATTTT
many,TRBJ1-1,TRBD1,TRBV6-5,CASSYPGQGDTEAFF,TGTGCCAGCAGTTACCCCGGACAGGGGGACACTGAAGCTTTCTTT